This record covers a single T cell receptor beta chain. The CDR3 spans 12 residues. Germline V lookup: CDR1 SGHAT, CDR2 FQNNGV. Trimming shortened V by 3 bases and J by 8 bases, and 10 bases separated the two germline ends. Sampled while nominally healthy, donors likely had unrecorded immune exposures. This specimen comes from a study of cytomegalovirus exposure and HLA in healthy donors. The PCR contained 60 Vbeta and 13 Jbeta primers. Some clones are missing from TCRdb's copy, which holds only in-frame ones; the method was immunoSEQ multiplex PCR. The sample includes 55,000 or so clones, approximately 70% of them seen just once.

Sequencing was done on a sample of PBMCs. The sequence derives from a man in his late teens or twenties in good health and CMV-seronegative. This rearrangement joins TRBV11-2 to TRBJ1-2; D is unclear. The CDR3 here is CASSLDFAGYTF. Here the CDR3 DNA reads TGTGCCAGCAGCTTGGACTTTGCCGGCTACACCTTC.